The 30 T cell receptor beta chains below all came from one sample that was sequenced in a study of human T cells and chemical hapten exposure. The time point here: pre-sensitization, week 0. Treatment specified: therapeutic diphenylcyclopropenone sensitization with weekly scalp DPC. The starting material, unfractionated whole blood, was used for total RNA extraction. Via MiXCR, TCRdb re-called the RACE reads, giving one row per CDR3 protein. The sample lists tens of thousands of distinct CDR3 sequences, approximately 10% occurring once. The sample here was whole blood, taken in connection with sensitization to the hapten diphenylcyclopropenone (DPC). These receptors all come from a woman in her thirties with alopecia areata. Some clones in this sample may be carry-over from other donors' samples.

This clonotype was counted only a few times. The chain carries TRBV5-4 and TRBJ1-1; no definite D call. Trimming removed 4 bases from V and 6 bases from J, with 10 bases in between. Germline V gene data show CDR1 as SGHNT and CDR2 as YYREEE (reference sequence). This CDR3 is 12 amino acids long. The CDR3 is CASSIARAEAFF. As DNA, the CDR3 is TGTGCCAGCAGCATCGCCCGTGCTGAAGCTTTCTTT. The whole variable domain, remainder taken from reference TRBV5-4 and TRBJ1-1, is ETGVTQSPTHLIKTRGQQVTLRCSSQSGHNTVSWYQQALGQGPQFIFQYYREEENGRGNFPPRFSGLQFPNYSSELNVNALELDDSALYLCASSIARAEAFFGQGTRLTVV.

This clonotype has just a few counts. This chain uses TRBV28 with TRBJ1-1; D is unresolved. The V and J ends lost 6 bases and 7 bases respectively, with 12 bases between them. This CDR3 is built from 12 residues. The germline gives CDR1 MDHEN, CDR2 SYDVKM. CDR3 protein: CASSTQIGEAFF. CDR3 DNA sequence: TGTGCCAGCAGCACACAGATCGGTGAAGCTTTCTTT.

In its sample, this clonotype was seen a few times. The chain has TRBV28 and TRBJ1-6, with 7 bases aligning to TRBD1. The CDR3 extends over 13 amino acids. CDR1 and CDR2 from the germline V gene are MDHEN and SYDVKM. J lost 9 bases, V lost 7 bases, and 6 bases had no gene match. CDR3 in DNA: TGTGCCAGCACCACAGGGGACGGTTCACCCCTCCACTTT. It codes for CASTTGDGSPLHF. Variable domain in full (rest from reference TRBV28 and TRBJ1-6): DVKVTQSSRYLVKRTGEKVFLECVQDMDHENMFWYRQDPGLGLRLIYFSYDVKMKEKGDIPEGYSVSREKKERFSLILESASTNQTSMYLCASTTGDGSPLHFGNGTRLTVT.

This clonotype was seen a handful of times. The CDR3 DNA is TGTGCCAGTAGTATGGCGTCGGGGGGGGCGTCTGGCTACACCTTC. Translating it yields CASSMASGGASGYTF. The V call is TRBV19, the J call TRBJ1-2; the D gene is possibly TRBD1 (6 bases). CDR1 is LNHDA and CDR2 is SQIVND in the germline V gene (reference sequence). This CDR3 is 15 amino acids long. V lost 3 bases, J lost 7 bases, and 18 bases lay in between.

V and J are TRBV7-3 and TRBJ2-6; tentative D call: TRBD2 (5 bases). Germline V gene sequence: CDR1 SGHTA, CDR2 FQGTGA. This CDR3 has 17 residues. V lost 6 bases, J lost 0 bases, and 15 bases lay in between. The CDR3 here is CASREGRASSGANVLTF. The CDR3 DNA reads TGTGCCAGCAGAGAGGGTCGGGCAAGCTCTGGGGCCAACGTCCTGACTTTC.

In its sample, this clonotype was seen many times. The gene calls are TRBV28 and TRBJ2-1; 10 bases fit TRBD1. CDR1 is MDHEN and CDR2 is SYDVKM in the germline V gene. The trim removed 5 bases at V and 8 bases at J, leaving 6 bases unmatched. This CDR3 contains 14 residues. The CDR3 region has the DNA TGTGCCAGCAGTCGGGACAGGGGAATCGATGAGCAGTTCTTC. Translation: CASSRDRGIDEQFF.

As concerns this clonotype: A much larger clone lies a single base off, so this may be a read error. In DNA form, the CDR3 reads TGTGCCAGCAGCCTTCAGCAAGACAGGGTTCGTGGAACCGGGGAGCTGTTTTTT. Translation gives CASSLQQDRVRGTGELFF. V is TRBV4-2 and J is TRBJ2-2; TRBD1 matches 7 bases. The CDR3 has 18 residues. V shed 4 bases and J 5 bases; nucleotides not matched to a gene: 16. From germline, CDR1 is LGHNA and CDR2 YNFKEQ.

CDR3 amino acids: CASSQDGRNTDTQYF. As DNA, the CDR3 is TGCGCCAGCAGCCAAGATGGGAGAAACACAGATACGCAGTATTTT. The chain joins TRBV4-3 to TRBJ2-3, with D possibly being TRBD2 (5 bases). From germline, CDR1 is LGHNA and CDR2 YSLEER. The CDR3 consists of 15 residues. Trimming took 0 bases from V and 2 from J, leaving 9 bases between them.

The chain recombines TRBV4-2 with TRBJ1-6, with D perhaps matching TRBD1 (5 bases). Trimming cost V 1 base and J 7 bases, with 8 bases left between them. The germline V gene encodes CDR1 LGHNA and CDR2 YNFKEQ. This CDR3 region has 14 residues. The DNA for the CDR3 is TGTGCCAGCAGCCAAGTAGGGGAAAATTCACCCCTCCACTTT. Its protein product is CASSQVGENSPLHF.

This clonotype has a handful of counts. This sequence joins TRBV4-1 and TRBJ1-1; D is unresolved. Germline V lookup: CDR1 MGHRA, CDR2 YSYEKL. This CDR3 spans 13 amino acids. V lost 3 bases and J 4 bases, leaving 9 bases between the germline ends. The CDR3 here is CASSHVTGTEAFF. CDR3 sequence (DNA): TGCGCCAGCAGCCACGTAACGGGCACTGAAGCTTTCTTT.

This clonotype has only a few counts. CDR3 loop: CASSRTGGGNQPQHF. As DNA, the CDR3 is TGTGCCAGCAGCCGGACAGGGGGTGGCAATCAGCCCCAGCATTTT. V and J are TRBV6-2 or TRBV6-3 and TRBJ1-5; 10 nucleotides line up with TRBD1. The CDR3 loop spans 15 amino acids. The V gene end was trimmed by 6 bases and the J gene end by 2 bases; junction bases not matched to a gene: 4. Germline V gives CDR1 MNHEY, CDR2 SVGEGT.

This clonotype was counted only a few times. V gene TRBV12-3 or TRBV12-4 combines with J gene TRBJ1-6; maybe TRBD1 (6 bases). The CDR3 extends over 14 amino acids. The V end lost 6 bases, the J end lost 6 bases, and 12 bases lay between the germline ends. Here the CDR3 DNA reads TGTGCCAGCAGCATGGACAGCCTTAATTCACCCCTCCACTTT. Its protein product is CASSMDSLNSPLHF.

This clonotype was counted between two and nine times. The rearrangement uses TRBV5-5 and TRBJ1-5; D not resolved. The V gene lost 0 bases and the J gene lost 7 bases, with 8 bases spanning the gap. Germline V gene data show CDR1 as SGHKS and CDR2 as YYEKEE (reference sequence). The CDR3 length is 13 residues. This CDR3 is CASSLEWGQPQHF. CDR3 nucleotide sequence: TGTGCCAGCAGCTTGGAGTGGGGACAGCCCCAGCATTTT.

This clonotype has ten or more counts. The chain employs TRBV20-1 and TRBJ2-7; D may correspond to TRBD1 or TRBD2 (5 bases each). The CDR3 runs to 13 residues. Trimming pared 6 bases from V and 1 base from J, leaving 13 bases between. From germline, CDR1 is DFQATT and CDR2 SNEGSKA (reference sequence). CDR3 DNA sequence: TGCAGTGCGCCCTCGGGGCGATCCTACGAGCAGTACTTC. This sequence encodes CSAPSGRSYEQYF.

V gene TRBV11-2 combines with J gene TRBJ2-1; TRBD2 matches at 10 bases. The V gene end was trimmed by 0 bases and the J gene end by 12 bases; junction bases not matched to a gene: 2. The CDR3 sequence is 13 residues long. Per germline, CDR1 SGHAT and CDR2 FQNNGV. The CDR3 DNA reads TGTGCCAGCAGCTTAGATCGGACTAGCGGGCAGTTCTTC. This translates into CASSLDRTSGQFF.

This clonotype turned up a few times. The chain joins TRBV7-2 to TRBJ1-4; D not resolved. The CDR3 contains 12 residues. Germline V gene sequence: CDR1 SGHTA, CDR2 FQGNSA. Trimming took off 0 bases at V and 12 bases at J, with 8 bases between the two ends. The CDR3 loop reads CASSLAGIELFF. The CDR3 DNA reads as TGTGCCAGCAGCTTAGCGGGAATAGAACTGTTTTTT.

In its sample, this clonotype was seen a few times. This chain joins TRBV24-1 and TRBJ1-4; 8 bases agree with TRBD1. Germline CDR1 is KGHDR and CDR2 is SFDVKD. The V and J ends lost 3 bases and 7 bases, in that order; junction bases with no gene match: 6. The length of the CDR3 is 15 residues. The CDR3 DNA follows: TGTGCCACCAGTGATGGAGGACAGGGTGCTGAAAAACTGTTTTTT. Translating gives CATSDGGQGAEKLFF.

This clonotype was recorded at least ten times. V gene TRBV27 combines with J gene TRBJ2-1, with TRBD2 as a possible D gene (5 bases). Deletions cut 3 bases from V and 2 bases from J, with 11 bases between. Germline loops: CDR1 MNHEY, CDR2 SMNVEV (reference sequence). This CDR3 comprises 15 residues. CDR3 bases: TGTGCCAGCAGTTTTCGGGATCAGCCCTACAATGAGCAGTTCTTC. Its protein is CASSFRDQPYNEQFF.

The V and J genes are TRBV4-3 and TRBJ2-5; possibly TRBD2 for D (6 bases). The germline CDR1 and CDR2 sequences are LGHNA and YSLEER. The length of the CDR3 is 14 residues. Trimming removed 0 bases from V and 4 bases from J, with 9 bases in between. As DNA, the CDR3 is TGCGCCAGCAGCCAAGATACTAGCCGAGAGACCCAGTACTTC. Encoded protein: CASSQDTSRETQYF.

V and J are TRBV7-2 and TRBJ1-2, with 9 bases that match TRBD1. V lost 2 bases, J lost 6 bases, and 4 bases stayed unmatched. This CDR3 is 14 amino acids long. The germline gives CDR1 SGHTA, CDR2 FQGNSA. Written as DNA, the CDR3 is TGTGCCAGCAGCTTAATACAGGGGGCGGATGGCTACACCTTC. This translates into CASSLIQGADGYTF.

The chain couples TRBV2 to TRBJ2-2; D might be TRBD1 (6 bases). CDR3 size: 14 residues. Deletions cut 5 bases from V and 2 bases from J, with 9 bases between. Germline-derived CDR1 and CDR2 are SNHLY and FYNNEI. For the CDR3, the DNA is TGTGCCAGCAGTCAGGACAGCAACACCGGGGAGCTGTTTTTT. This translates into CASSQDSNTGELFF.

This clonotype has only a few counts. CDR3 amino acids: CATSRDQSRDREQYF. The CDR3 bases are TGTGCCACCAGCAGAGATCAGAGCAGGGACAGAGAGCAGTACTTC. The chain couples TRBV15 to TRBJ2-7; 7 positions agree with TRBD1. Germline assignment: CDR1 LNHNV and CDR2 YYDKDF (reference sequence). CDR3 size: 15 residues. V shed 0 bases, J shed 7 bases, and the junction held 9 bases outside the gene matches. Combining the CDR3 with reference TRBV15 and TRBJ2-7 gives the whole variable domain DAMVIQNPRYQVTQFGKPVTLSCSQTLNHNVMYWYQQKSSQAPKLLFHYYDKDFNNEADTPDNFQSRRPNTSFCFLDIRSPGLGDTAMYLCATSRDQSRDREQYFGPGTRLTVT.

This clonotype was seen at least ten times. This chain connects TRBV4-1 to TRBJ2-7, with D possibly matching TRBD1 (6 bases). The CDR3 loop spans 15 amino acids. CDR1 and CDR2 from the germline V gene are MGHRA and YSYEKL. V lost 0 bases, J lost 4 bases, and 13 bases lay in between. The CDR3 loop is CASSQDVLGQYEQYF. DNA of the CDR3: TGCGCCAGCAGCCAAGATGTACTGGGACAATACGAGCAGTACTTC.

Ten or more counts support this clonotype. This rearrangement joins TRBV30 to TRBJ2-1; unclear D gene. Per germline, CDR1 GTSNPN and CDR2 SVGIG (reference sequence). This CDR3 contains 13 residues. Trimming left V 2 bases short and J 5 bases short, with 10 bases between. CDR3 residues: CAWSIYKDNEQFF. DNA for the CDR3: TGTGCCTGGAGTATCTACAAGGACAATGAGCAGTTCTTC. The full variable domain, in which reference TRBV30 and TRBJ2-1 provide the parts outside the CDR3, is SQTIHQWPATLVQPVGSPLSLECTVEGTSNPNLYWYRQAAGRGLQLLFYSVGIGQISSEVPQNLSASRPQDRQFILSSKKLLLSDSGFYLCAWSIYKDNEQFFGPGTRLTVL.

This sequence joins TRBV2 and TRBJ2-1; 11 bases match TRBD1. The V segment lost 4 bases and the J segment 7 bases; nucleotides outside the gene matches: 6. The CDR3 is made up of 15 amino acids. Germline CDR1 and CDR2: SNHLY and FYNNEI. The CDR3 spells CASSVGTGGLNEQFF. The CDR3 DNA reads as TGTGCCAGCAGTGTTGGGACAGGGGGACTAAATGAGCAGTTCTTC. Using reference TRBV2 and TRBJ2-1 for the parts outside the CDR3, the full variable domain is EPEVTQTPSHQVTQMGQEVILRCVPISNHLYFYWYRQILGQKVEFLVSFYNNEISEKSEIFDDQFSVERPDGSNFTLKIRSTKLEDSAMYFCASSVGTGGLNEQFFGPGTRLTVL.

V and J are TRBV7-3 and TRBJ1-6; the D gene is possibly TRBD1 (5 bases). V dropped 5 bases and J dropped 3 bases, with 8 bases sitting between them. Germline lookup yields CDR1 SGHTA and CDR2 FQGTGA. This CDR3 contains 14 residues. The chain's CDR3 is CASSQGYYNSPLHF. In nucleotides, the CDR3 is TGTGCCAGCAGCCAGGGATACTATAATTCACCCCTCCACTTT.

This clonotype occurred once. A read error may account for a junction end that differs from germline. The V and J genes are TRBV3-1 and TRBJ1-1; D remains unclear. This CDR3 is 15 amino acids long. Germline CDR1 and CDR2: LGHDT and YNNKEL (reference sequence). CDR3 sequence: CASCQDVGMNTEAFF. CDR3 DNA sequence: TGTGCCAGCTGCCAAGATGTTGGGATGAACACTGAAGCTTTCTTT.

V gene TRBV27 combines with J gene TRBJ1-1; no clear D. CDR1 and CDR2 (germline): MNHEY, SMNVEV (reference sequence). Trimming left V 3 bases short and J 5 bases short, with 10 bases between. This CDR3 is 13 amino acids long. CDR3 protein: CASSFQVGTEAFF. The DNA for the CDR3 is TGTGCCAGCAGTTTCCAGGTCGGGACTGAAGCTTTCTTT.

Many counts were recorded for this clonotype. The V gene is TRBV5-1, the J gene TRBJ2-3; perhaps TRBD2 as D (6 bases). Germline CDR1 and CDR2: SGHRS and YFSETQ. V dropped 0 bases and J dropped 0 bases, with 11 bases sitting between them. CDR3 length: 16 amino acids. In nucleotides, the CDR3 is TGCGCCAGCAGCTTGGATGGGGGGAGTAGCACAGATACGCAGTATTTT. It yields the protein CASSLDGGSSTDTQYF.

The chain couples TRBV4-1 to TRBJ1-1, with 7 bases identical to TRBD1. Per the germline V gene, CDR1 is MGHRA and CDR2 is YSYEKL. The trim removed 3 bases at V and 1 base at J, leaving 2 bases unmatched. The CDR3 consists of 14 residues. CDR3 loop: CASSHSGGNTEAFF. The CDR3 DNA reads as TGCGCCAGCAGCCATTCAGGGGGGAACACTGAAGCTTTCTTT.